This T cell receptor (beta chain) appears in the sequencing data of a study of Tregs in tolerant kidney transplant recipients. Study context: Related graft donors supplied nonmyeloablative bone marrow transplants, and mixed chimerism was transient.

The V and J ends lost 3 bases and 1 base respectively, with 8 bases between them. Germline CDR1 reads MGHRA; CDR2 reads YSYEKL. The CDR3 consists of 14 residues. Repertoires were generated with immunoSEQ multiplex PCR, while TCRdb's copy carries only in-frame clones and drops some. This table holds tens of thousands of clones, 85% to 90% found once. This clone has only one observation. No antigen is known for it. Study-level points and caveats: In tolerant patients, donor-specific Tregs outgrew total Tregs, suggesting antigen-driven expansion.

The V gene is TRBV4-1, the J gene TRBJ2-3; D remains unclear. Sequencing was performed on CD4+ T cells from blood, taken before the transplant. The clonotype originates from a human donor who received a combined kidney and bone marrow transplant. CDR3 amino acids: CASSHPPRTDTQYF. The CDR3 DNA is TGCGCCAGCAGCCACCCTCCCCGCACAGATACGCAGTATTTT.